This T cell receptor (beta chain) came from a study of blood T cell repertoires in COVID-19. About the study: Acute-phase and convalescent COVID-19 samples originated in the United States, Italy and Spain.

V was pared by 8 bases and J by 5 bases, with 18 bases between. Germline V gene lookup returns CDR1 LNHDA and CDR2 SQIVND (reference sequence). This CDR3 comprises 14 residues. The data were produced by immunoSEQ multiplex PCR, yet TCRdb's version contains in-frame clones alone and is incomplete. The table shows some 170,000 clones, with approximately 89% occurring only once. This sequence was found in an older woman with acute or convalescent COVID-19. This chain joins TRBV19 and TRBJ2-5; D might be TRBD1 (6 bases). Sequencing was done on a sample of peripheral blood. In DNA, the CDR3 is TGTGCCAGTGTGAGCTCGGACAGATCCGAGACCCAGTACTTC. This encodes CASVSSDRSETQYF.